Following are 17 T cell receptor beta chains from one sample sequenced in a study of blood T cell repertoires in COVID-19. Here immunoSEQ multiplex PCR was the method, and the copy in TCRdb shows in-frame clones only, minus some. The data contain hundreds of thousands of clones, approximately 87% of them singletons. The specimen was PBMCs or T cells enriched from blood (not recorded which). The receptors originated from a woman aged 45 to 65 in a cohort exposed to, infected with or recovered from COVID-19 (not recorded which).

In its sample, this clone was seen a few times. The gene calls are TRBV27 and TRBJ1-1; D is possibly TRBD1 (5 bases). Germline CDR1 reads MNHEY; CDR2 reads SMNVEV (reference sequence). V lost 3 bases and J 1 base, leaving 9 bases between the germline ends. The CDR3 runs 14 residues. The CDR3 here is CASSFSDRNTEAFF. The CDR3 DNA follows: TGTGCCAGCAGTTTCTCTGACAGGAACACTGAAGCTTTCTTT.

The chain links TRBV3-1 (or the pseudogene TRBV3-2) to TRBJ1-1; TRBD1 agrees at 10 bases. Germline-derived CDR1 and CDR2 are LGHDT and YNNKEL (reference sequence). The CDR3 runs to 17 residues. After removal of 6 bases from V and 0 bases from J, the junction contained 10 bases not matched to a gene. CDR3 DNA: TGTGCCAGCAGTCCACGACAGGGGGCGAGGGTGAACACTGAAGCTTTCTTT. Translated: CASSPRQGARVNTEAFF.

DNA for the CDR3: TGTGCCAGCAGCCATCCCCCAACCCGCCCGTCCCGGACACAGAATTACGAGCAGTACTTC. Amino acids: CASSHPPTRPSRTQNYEQYF. The chain recombines TRBV7-8 with TRBJ2-7, with D possibly TRBD1 on 5 matching bases. This CDR3 is 20 amino acids long. V was shortened by 5 bases and J by 4 bases, with 33 bases between the two germline ends. Germline assignment: CDR1 SGHVS and CDR2 FQNEAQ.

V usage is TRBV19 and J usage is TRBJ1-5; tentatively, D is TRBD1 (6 bases). The CDR3 is made up of 16 amino acids. The V gene's germline CDR1 is LNHDA and CDR2 SQIVND (reference sequence). Trimming cost V 3 bases and J 0 bases, with 12 bases left between them. CDR3 in amino acids: CASSIWGRGSNQPQHF. CDR3 nucleotides: TGTGCCAGTAGTATCTGGGGGCGAGGTAGCAATCAGCCCCAGCATTTT.

CDR3 in DNA: TGTGCCAGCTCACTACAGGGTAGGAACACTGAAGCTTTCTTT. It specifies CASSLQGRNTEAFF. The chain employs TRBV18 and TRBJ1-1; a weak D match, TRBD1 (6 bases). Trimming pared 4 bases from V and 1 base from J, leaving 10 bases between. This CDR3 region has 14 residues. Germline V gene data show CDR1 as KGHSH and CDR2 as LQKENI.

The V call is TRBV27, the J call TRBJ1-5; no definite D call. CDR3 size: 17 residues. Trimming took 5 bases from V and 0 from J, leaving 17 bases between them. Germline assignment: CDR1 MNHEY and CDR2 SMNVEV (reference sequence). The CDR3 reads CASSINWTPYSNQPQHF. The CDR3 bases are TGTGCCAGCAGTATTAATTGGACTCCATATAGCAATCAGCCCCAGCATTTT.

This clone was detected once. This chain connects TRBV15 to TRBJ1-4; D unclear. Germline values: CDR1 LNHNV, CDR2 YYDKDF (reference sequence). The CDR3 is 15 residues long. V lost 5 bases and J 1 base, leaving 11 bases between the germline ends. CDR3 nucleotides: TGTGCCACCAGCGCTAGGAGCCAAACTAATGAAAAACTGTTTTTT. It is translated as CATSARSQTNEKLFF.

V usage is TRBV20-1 and J usage is TRBJ1-6, with 8 nucleotides matching TRBD1. V lost 3 bases, J lost 7 bases, and 2 bases stayed unmatched. Germline V gene sequence: CDR1 DFQATT, CDR2 SNEGSKA (reference sequence). CDR3 length equals 13 residues. The DNA for the CDR3 is TGCAGTGCTAGTCGACAGGGGAATTCACCCCTCCACTTT. It codes for CSASRQGNSPLHF.

CDR3 DNA sequence: TGTGCCAGCAGTCGGACAGGGATGGGGTCGGACACCTTC. Translated: CASSRTGMGSDTF. V usage is TRBV6-5 and J usage is TRBJ1-2; 8 bases are shared with TRBD1. This CDR3 comprises 13 residues. Trimming at V came to 5 bases and at J to 12 bases, leaving 11 bases not matched to a gene. Germline V gene sequence: CDR1 MNHEY, CDR2 SVGAGI.

The V gene is TRBV5-1, the J gene TRBJ1-4; D perhaps matches TRBD1 (6 bases). In germline, CDR1 is SGHRS, CDR2 YFSETQ. The CDR3 is made up of 15 amino acids. V was shortened by 3 bases and J by 4 bases, with 13 bases between the two germline ends. CDR3 in amino acids: CASSWQAGVNEKLFF. The CDR3 nucleotides read TGCGCCAGCAGCTGGCAGGCAGGGGTTAATGAAAAACTGTTTTTT.

The V gene is TRBV28, the J gene TRBJ2-7; D remains unclear. The CDR3 length is 14 residues. Germline CDR1 is MDHEN and CDR2 is SYDVKM. Trimming stripped 6 bases from V and 2 bases from J, with 14 bases between. This CDR3 reads CASSPTSFAYEQYF. CDR3 DNA: TGTGCCAGCAGCCCGACATCTTTCGCCTACGAGCAGTACTTC.

This clone was observed at least ten times. The rearrangement links TRBV2 to TRBJ1-1, with D unresolved. The CDR3 contains 15 residues. Germline-derived CDR1 and CDR2 are SNHLY and FYNNEI. Trimming shortened V by 0 bases and J by 1 base, and 9 bases separated the two germline ends. In DNA form, the CDR3 reads TGTGCCAGCAGTGAAGCGGAGGAACAGAACACTGAAGCTTTCTTT. Amino acid sequence: CASSEAEEQNTEAFF.

DNA of the CDR3: TGTGCCAGCAGTAGAGGACAGGGATACAATGAGCAGTTCTTC. Its translation: CASSRGQGYNEQFF. The chain uses TRBV6-2 or TRBV6-3 and TRBJ2-1, with 8 nucleotides matching TRBD1. The germline gives CDR1 MNHEY, CDR2 SVGEGT. The CDR3 totals 14 residues. Trimming removed 5 bases from V and 4 bases from J; junction bases left unmatched: 4.

The chain has TRBV6-6 and TRBJ1-1; maybe TRBD1 (5 bases). The CDR3 has 13 residues. Germline V gives CDR1 MNHNY, CDR2 SVGAGI (reference sequence). Trimming took off 4 bases at V and 3 bases at J, with 9 bases between the two ends. The DNA of the CDR3 is TGTGCCAGCAGTTTTGACAGATACACTGAAGCTTTCTTT. It yields the protein CASSFDRYTEAFF.

The rearrangement links TRBV7-3 to TRBJ1-3, with D hard to call. From germline, CDR1 is SGHTA and CDR2 FQGTGA. Between the trimmed V and J ends, which lost 6 bases and 2 bases, there was a span of 14 bases. This CDR3 region has 15 residues. The CDR3 nucleotides read TGTGCCAGCAGTCCCTTTGGAGATCCTGGAAACACCATATATTTT. Its protein is CASSPFGDPGNTIYF.

This clone came up once. The rearrangement links TRBV7-3 to TRBJ1-2; D may be TRBD1 (6 bases). The V and J ends lost 5 bases and 2 bases respectively, with 12 bases between them. This CDR3 is built from 14 residues. Germline V CDR1 and CDR2: SGHTA, FQGTGA. This CDR3 is CASSKGGQNYGYTF. CDR3 nucleotides: TGTGCCAGCAGCAAAGGGGGACAAAACTATGGCTACACCTTC.

V is TRBV5-5 and J is TRBJ1-1; 9 nucleotides align to TRBD1. Germline CDR1 is SGHKS and CDR2 is YYEKEE (reference sequence). The ends lost 1 base at V and 1 base at J; junction bases unmatched: 14. The CDR3 consists of 19 residues. CDR3: CASSLFPVWTGDRNTEAFF. CDR3 coding DNA: TGTGCCAGCAGCTTGTTCCCCGTTTGGACAGGGGATAGGAACACTGAAGCTTTCTTT.